This T cell receptor (beta chain) was found in a study of CD4 T cells in relation to SARS-CoV-2 and coronaviruses. V was pared by 7 bases and J by 6 bases, with 13 bases between. The CDR3 length is 11 residues. CDR1 and CDR2 (germline): DFQATT, SNEGSKA (reference sequence). Data came from immunoSEQ multiplex PCR; TCRdb stores just in-frame clones and leaves some out. The data hold tens of thousands of clones, with 80% to 90% observed a single time. The origin of this receptor is an adult with COVID-19. The chain uses TRBV20-1 and TRBJ2-7; D is unresolved. Sample: memory CD4+ T cells from PBMCs. CDR3 amino acids: CSVMDAGEQYF. The CDR3 DNA reads as TGCAGTGTTATGGATGCTGGCGAGCAGTACTTC.